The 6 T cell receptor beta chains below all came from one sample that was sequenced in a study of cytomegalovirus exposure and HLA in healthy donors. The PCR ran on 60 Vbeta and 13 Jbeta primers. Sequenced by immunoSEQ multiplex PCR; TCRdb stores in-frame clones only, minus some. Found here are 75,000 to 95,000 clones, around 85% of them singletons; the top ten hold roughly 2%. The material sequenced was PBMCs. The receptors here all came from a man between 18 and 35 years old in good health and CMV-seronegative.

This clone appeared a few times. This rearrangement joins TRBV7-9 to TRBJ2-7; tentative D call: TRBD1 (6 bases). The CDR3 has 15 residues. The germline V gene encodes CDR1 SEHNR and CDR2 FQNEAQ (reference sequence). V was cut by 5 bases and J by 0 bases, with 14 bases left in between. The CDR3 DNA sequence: TGTGCCAGCAGCCCAGGGGCGGGCCTCTCCTACGAGCAGTACTTC. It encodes CASSPGAGLSYEQYF.

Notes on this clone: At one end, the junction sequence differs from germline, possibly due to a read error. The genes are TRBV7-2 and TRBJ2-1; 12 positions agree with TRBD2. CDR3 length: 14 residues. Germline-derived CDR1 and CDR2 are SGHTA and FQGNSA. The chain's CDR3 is CASSLDLAGGGLLF. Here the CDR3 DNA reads TGTGCCAGCAGCTTAGACCTAGCGGGAGGGGGACTGCTCTTC.

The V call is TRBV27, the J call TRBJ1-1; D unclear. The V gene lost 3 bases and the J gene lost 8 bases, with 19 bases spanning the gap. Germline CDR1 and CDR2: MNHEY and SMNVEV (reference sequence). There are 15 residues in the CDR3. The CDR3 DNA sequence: TGTGCCAGCAGTTTCGTCAGCGGTGGGTCCAGGGAAGCTTTCTTT. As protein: CASSFVSGGSREAFF.

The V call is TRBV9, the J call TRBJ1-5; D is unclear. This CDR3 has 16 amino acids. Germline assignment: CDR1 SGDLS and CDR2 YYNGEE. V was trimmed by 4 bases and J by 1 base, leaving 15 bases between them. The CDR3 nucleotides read TGTGCCAGCAGCCCCATAGTTGGGAGGAGCAATCAGCCCCAGCATTTT. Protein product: CASSPIVGRSNQPQHF.

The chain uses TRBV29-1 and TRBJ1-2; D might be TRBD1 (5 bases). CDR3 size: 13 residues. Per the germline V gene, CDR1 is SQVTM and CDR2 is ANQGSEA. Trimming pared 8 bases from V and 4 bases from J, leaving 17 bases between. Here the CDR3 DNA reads TGCAGCTTTTCGGGGGGACCCGCCTATGGCTACACCTTC. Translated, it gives CSFSGGPAYGYTF.

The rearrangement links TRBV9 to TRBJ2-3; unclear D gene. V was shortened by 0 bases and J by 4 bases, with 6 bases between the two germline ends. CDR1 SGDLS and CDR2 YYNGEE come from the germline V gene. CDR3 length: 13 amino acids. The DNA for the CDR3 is TGTGCCAGCAGCGTAGCTCGGGCAGATACGCAGTATTTT. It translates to CASSVARADTQYF.